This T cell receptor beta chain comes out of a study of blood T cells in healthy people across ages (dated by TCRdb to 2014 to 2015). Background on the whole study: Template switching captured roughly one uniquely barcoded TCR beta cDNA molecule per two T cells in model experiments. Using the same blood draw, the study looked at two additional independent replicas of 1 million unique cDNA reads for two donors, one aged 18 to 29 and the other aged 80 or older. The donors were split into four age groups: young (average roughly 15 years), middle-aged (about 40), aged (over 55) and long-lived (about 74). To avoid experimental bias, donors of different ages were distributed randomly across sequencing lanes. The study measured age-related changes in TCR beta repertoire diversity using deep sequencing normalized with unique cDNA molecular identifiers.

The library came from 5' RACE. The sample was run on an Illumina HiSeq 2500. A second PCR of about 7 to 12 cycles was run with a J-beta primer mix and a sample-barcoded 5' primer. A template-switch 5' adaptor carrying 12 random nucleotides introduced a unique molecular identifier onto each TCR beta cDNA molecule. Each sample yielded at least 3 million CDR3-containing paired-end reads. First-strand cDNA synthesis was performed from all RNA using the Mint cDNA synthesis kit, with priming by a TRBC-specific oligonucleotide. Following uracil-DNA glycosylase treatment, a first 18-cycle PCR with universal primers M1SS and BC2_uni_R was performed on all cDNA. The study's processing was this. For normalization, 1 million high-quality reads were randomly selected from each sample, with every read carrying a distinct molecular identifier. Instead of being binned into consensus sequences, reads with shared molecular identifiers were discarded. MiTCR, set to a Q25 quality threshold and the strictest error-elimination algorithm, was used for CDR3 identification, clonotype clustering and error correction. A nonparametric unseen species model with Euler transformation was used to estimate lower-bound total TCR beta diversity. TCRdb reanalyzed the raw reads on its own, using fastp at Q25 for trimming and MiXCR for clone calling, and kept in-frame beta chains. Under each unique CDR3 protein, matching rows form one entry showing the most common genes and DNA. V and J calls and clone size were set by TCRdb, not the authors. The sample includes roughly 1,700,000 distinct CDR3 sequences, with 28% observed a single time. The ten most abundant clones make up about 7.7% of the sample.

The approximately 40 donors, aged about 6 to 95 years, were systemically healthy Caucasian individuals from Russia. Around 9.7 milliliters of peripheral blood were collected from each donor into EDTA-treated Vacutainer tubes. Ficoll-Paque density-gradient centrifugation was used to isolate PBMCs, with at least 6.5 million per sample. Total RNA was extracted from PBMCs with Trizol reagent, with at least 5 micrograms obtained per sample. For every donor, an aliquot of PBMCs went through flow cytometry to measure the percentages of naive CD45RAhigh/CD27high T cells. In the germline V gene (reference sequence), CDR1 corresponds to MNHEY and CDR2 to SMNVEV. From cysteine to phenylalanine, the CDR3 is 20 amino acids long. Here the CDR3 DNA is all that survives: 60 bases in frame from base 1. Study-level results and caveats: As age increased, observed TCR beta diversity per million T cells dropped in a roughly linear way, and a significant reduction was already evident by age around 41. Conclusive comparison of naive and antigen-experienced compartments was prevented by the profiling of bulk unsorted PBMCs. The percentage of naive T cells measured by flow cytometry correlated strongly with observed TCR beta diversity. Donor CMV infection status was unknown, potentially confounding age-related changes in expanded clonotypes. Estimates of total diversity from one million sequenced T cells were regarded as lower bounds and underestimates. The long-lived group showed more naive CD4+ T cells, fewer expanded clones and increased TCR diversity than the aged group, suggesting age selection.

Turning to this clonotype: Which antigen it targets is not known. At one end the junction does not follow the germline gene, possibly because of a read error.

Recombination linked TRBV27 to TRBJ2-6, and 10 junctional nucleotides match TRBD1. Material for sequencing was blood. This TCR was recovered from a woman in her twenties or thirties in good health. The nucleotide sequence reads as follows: TGTGCCAGCAGTTTCACTTTAGGGACAGGGGAATTTGCGGGGGCCAACGTCCCGACTTTC. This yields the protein CASSFTLGTGEFAGANVPTF.